This T cell receptor beta chain was retrieved from a study of T cells of healthy individuals. TCRdb fed the 5' RACE reads into MiXCR, producing one record per CDR3 protein. This sample has about 96,000 distinct CDR3 sequences, with around 17% found just once. Germline trimming cut 5 bases from V and 3 bases from J; bases unmatched to any gene: 3. Germline CDR1 is DFQATT and CDR2 is SNEGSKA (reference sequence). The CDR3 runs to 13 residues. This clonotype appeared a single time. This receptor was obtained from a human donor in good health. This chain links TRBV20-1 with TRBJ2-5, with 10 bases lining up with TRBD2. The CDR3 sequence: CSALLAGEETQYF. In DNA, the CDR3 is TGCAGTGCTCTCCTAGCGGGGGAAGAGACCCAGTACTTC.